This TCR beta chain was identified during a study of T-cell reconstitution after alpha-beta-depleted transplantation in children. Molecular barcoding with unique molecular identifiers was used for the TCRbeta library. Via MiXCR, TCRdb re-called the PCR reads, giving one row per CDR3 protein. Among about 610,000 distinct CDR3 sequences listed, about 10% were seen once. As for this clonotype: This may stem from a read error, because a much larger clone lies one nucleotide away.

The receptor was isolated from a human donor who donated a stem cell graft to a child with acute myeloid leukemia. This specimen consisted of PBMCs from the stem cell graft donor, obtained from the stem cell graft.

The CDR3 loop is CCARDPSVPYNEQFF. DNA of the CDR3: TGCTGTGCTAGAGATCCTAGCGTCCCCTACAATGAGCAGTTCTTC. This chain uses TRBV20-1 with TRBJ2-1; D might be TRBD2 (6 bases). This CDR3 comprises 15 residues. CDR1 is DFQATT, CDR2 SNEGSKA, per germline (reference sequence).